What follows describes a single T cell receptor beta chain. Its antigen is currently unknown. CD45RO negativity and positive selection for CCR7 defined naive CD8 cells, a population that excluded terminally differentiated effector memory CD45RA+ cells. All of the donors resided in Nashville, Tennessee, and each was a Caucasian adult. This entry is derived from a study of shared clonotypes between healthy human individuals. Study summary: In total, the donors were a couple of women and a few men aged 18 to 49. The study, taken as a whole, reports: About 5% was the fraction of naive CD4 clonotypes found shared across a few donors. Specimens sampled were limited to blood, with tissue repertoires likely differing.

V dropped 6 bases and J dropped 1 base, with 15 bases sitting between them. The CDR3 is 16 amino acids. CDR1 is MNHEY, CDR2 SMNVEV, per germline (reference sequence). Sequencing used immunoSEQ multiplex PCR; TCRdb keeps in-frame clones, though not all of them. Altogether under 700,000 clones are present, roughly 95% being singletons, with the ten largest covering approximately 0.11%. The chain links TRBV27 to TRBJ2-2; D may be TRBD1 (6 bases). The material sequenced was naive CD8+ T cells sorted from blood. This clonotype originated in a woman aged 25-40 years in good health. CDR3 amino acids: CASSLSPTGNTGELFF. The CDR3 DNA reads TGTGCCAGCAGCCTTTCACCGACAGGGAACACCGGGGAGCTGTTTTTT.